This TCR beta chain emerged from a study of human T cells and chemical hapten exposure. Whole-study context: Readings were taken at 6 days from patch tests that had applied 0.01% DPC to the upper back.

Germline V CDR1 and CDR2: SQVTM, ANQGSEA. V lost 6 bases and J lost 4; bases outside the gene matches: 4. This CDR3 contains 13 residues. The sample's time point: patch test 1, 2 weeks after DPC sensitization. Specified treatment: therapeutic diphenylcyclopropenone sensitization with weekly scalp DPC. Sequencing started from total RNA isolated from unfractionated whole blood. TCRdb redid the calling of the RACE reads with MiXCR, one entry per CDR3 protein. The repertoire holds 65,000 to 85,000 distinct CDR3 sequences, under 13% seen once, with under 1.5% in the top ten. This sample comprised whole blood, obtained in connection with sensitization to the hapten diphenylcyclopropenone (DPC). The sequence was collected from a woman aged 50 to 60 with alopecia areata. Some clones in this sample may be carry-over from other donors' samples. V and J are TRBV29-1 and TRBJ2-3, with 10 nucleotides matching TRBD2. This CDR3 reads CSVSSGSADTQYF. The CDR3 bases are TGCAGCGTATCTAGCGGGAGCGCAGATACGCAGTATTTT.